This T cell receptor (beta chain) derives from a study of regulatory T cells in long-lasting Graves disease. Through Arm-PCR of CDR3 regions and iRepertoire HTBI primers, TCR beta libraries were built. Original processing methods: Identification across samples found 62 TRBV and 12 to 15 TRBJ segments. Via MiXCR, TCRdb re-called the multiplex PCR reads, giving one row per CDR3 protein. TCRdb's processing, not the authors', yielded these V and J calls. This sample has more than 300,000 distinct CDR3 sequences, with about 20% found just once. This CDR3 has 12 amino acids. Per the germline V gene, CDR1 is SGHRS and CDR2 is YFSETQ. Time point: persistent/refractory GD, antithyroid drugs over 5 years with positive TRAb. Construction of the TCR library relied on RNA isolated from PBMCs. By share, this clonotype counts as medium-sized (0.01 to 0.1%). Compared with germline, one end of the junction differs, possibly owing to a read error.

The rearrangement uses TRBV5-1 and TRBJ1-1; D ambiguous. The sequence was collected from a female donor with Graves disease. The sequencing used peripheral blood mononuclear cells (PBMCs), collected when the disease was refractory, from a patient treated with antithyroid drugs. The CDR3 protein is CASSLQHTEAFF. The DNA of the CDR3 is TGTGCCAGCAGCCTACAGCACACTGAAGCTTTCTTT.